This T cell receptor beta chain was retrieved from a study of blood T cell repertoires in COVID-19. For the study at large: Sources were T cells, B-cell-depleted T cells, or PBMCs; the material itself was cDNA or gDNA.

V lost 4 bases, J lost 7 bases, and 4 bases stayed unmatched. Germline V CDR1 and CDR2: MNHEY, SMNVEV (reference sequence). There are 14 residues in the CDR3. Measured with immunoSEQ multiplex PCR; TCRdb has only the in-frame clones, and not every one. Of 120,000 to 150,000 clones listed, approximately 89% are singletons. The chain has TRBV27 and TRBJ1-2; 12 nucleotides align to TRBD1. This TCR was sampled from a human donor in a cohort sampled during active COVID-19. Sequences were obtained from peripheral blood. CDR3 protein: CASSSGQGAFGYTF. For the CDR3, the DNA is TGTGCCAGCAGTTCGGGACAGGGGGCCTTTGGCTACACCTTC.